These 27 T cell receptor beta chains were all obtained from the same sample, sequenced in a study of CXCR3-negative and CXCR3-positive naive CD8 T cells. TRB cDNA libraries were made by UMI-labeled 5' RACE. TCRdb re-called the 5' RACE reads and shows each CDR3 protein once, DNA omitted. This sample's table reports 45,000 to 60,000 distinct CDR3 sequences. The sample taken for sequencing was naive CXCR3- CD8+ T cells from blood. Subset reported: CD45RO-CCR7+CD27+CD95- naive CD8+ T cells lacking CXCR3 (TNR3-). The receptors shown here come from a human donor in good health. Some clones in this sample may be carry-over from other donors' samples.

The V gene is TRBV9, the J gene TRBJ2-3; TCRdb proposes TRBD1, but this gene call is untestable without DNA. CDR3 length equals 16 residues. Per the germline V gene, CDR1 is SGDLS and CDR2 is YYNGEE. The CDR3 region is CASSEGDGVSTDTQYF.

The rearrangement uses TRBV5-1 and TRBJ1-2; TCRdb names TRBD1, which stays unverified in the absence of DNA. Germline assignment: CDR1 SGHRS and CDR2 YFSETQ. The CDR3 is made up of 15 amino acids. The CDR3 region is CASSTRDEGHYGYTF. Combining the CDR3 with reference TRBV5-1 and TRBJ1-2 gives the whole variable domain KAGVTQTPRYLIKTRGQQVTLSCSPISGHRSVSWYQQTPGQGLQFLFEYFSETQRNKGNFPGRFSGRQFSNSRSEMNVSTLELGDSALYLCASSTRDEGHYGYTFGSGTRLTVV.

V is TRBV7-6 and J is TRBJ2-1. Germline V gives CDR1 SGHVS, CDR2 FNYEAQ. This CDR3 has 15 amino acids. The CDR3 sequence: CASSLRGSSYNEQFF.

The gene calls are TRBV29-1 and TRBJ2-1. This CDR3 contains 13 residues. Germline CDR1 SQVTM, CDR2 ANQGSEA. CDR3 protein: CSFCLGTYNEQFF.

This chain joins TRBV28 and TRBJ2-7; TCRdb indicates TRBD1, and absent DNA this call remains unverified. CDR3 length: 14 amino acids. The V gene's germline CDR1 is MDHEN and CDR2 SYDVKM. The CDR3 sequence: CASSSSTGGNEQYF.

The chain uses TRBV28 and TRBJ1-5; TCRdb names TRBD1, which stays unverified in the absence of DNA. Germline V lookup: CDR1 MDHEN, CDR2 SYDVKM. The CDR3 has 13 residues. This CDR3 reads CASSDRGYQPQHF.

The V gene is TRBV29-1, the J gene TRBJ2-7; the D call from TCRdb, TRBD1, cannot be confirmed without DNA. The germline V gene encodes CDR1 SQVTM and CDR2 ANQGSEA. This CDR3 comprises 13 residues. The CDR3 here is CSVVGDTAYEQYF.

The chain uses TRBV7-2 and TRBJ2-7; TCRdb lists TRBD2, though no DNA is available to test this call. Germline-derived CDR1 and CDR2 are SGHTA and FQGNSA. The CDR3 consists of 13 residues. This chain's CDR3 is CASSPPPNYEQYF. The whole variable domain, remainder taken from reference TRBV7-2 and TRBJ2-7, is GAGVSQSPSNKVTEKGKDVELRCDPISGHTALYWYRQSLGQGLEFLIYFQGNSAPDKSGLPSDRFSAERTGGSVSTLTIQRTQQEDSAVYLCASSPPPNYEQYFGPGTRLTVT.

The CDR3 spells CASSPHTGNYEQYF. The chain carries TRBV7-2 and TRBJ2-7; as DNA is missing, the TRBD1 call by TCRdb cannot be tested. The germline CDR1 and CDR2 sequences are SGHTA and FQGNSA. This CDR3 has 14 residues.

The rearrangement joins TRBV12-3 or TRBV12-4 to TRBJ2-3. The CDR3 extends over 13 amino acids. This CDR3 is CASSLSRGDTQYF.

The chain is built from TRBV7-2 and TRBJ2-7; absent DNA, TCRdb's TRBD2 call cannot be checked. The length of the CDR3 is 17 residues. Looked up from germline, CDR1 is SGHTA and CDR2 is FQGNSA. The CDR3 reads CASSPMGSSGGGYEQYF.

The chain couples TRBV4-3 to TRBJ2-7. Per the germline V gene, CDR1 is LGHNA and CDR2 is YSLEER. This CDR3 has 14 amino acids. CDR3 region: CASSQESGPYEQYF.

This rearrangement joins TRBV29-1 to TRBJ2-2; lacking DNA, the TRBD1 call made by TCRdb goes unchecked. The germline CDR1 and CDR2 sequences are SQVTM and ANQGSEA. The CDR3 contains 14 residues. CDR3: CSVEAGVNTGELFF.

V and J are TRBV29-1 and TRBJ2-2; there is no DNA to check the TCRdb D call of TRBD1. This CDR3 is 15 amino acids long. The germline CDR1 and CDR2 sequences are SQVTM and ANQGSEA. The CDR3 sequence: CSVESGGADTGELFF.

The V gene is TRBV14, the J gene TRBJ1-2; TCRdb lists TRBD1, though no DNA is available to test this call. The germline V gene encodes CDR1 SGHDN and CDR2 FVKESK. The CDR3 runs to 14 residues. The CDR3 sequence is CASSQYQGNYGYTF.

V gene TRBV7-3 combines with J gene TRBJ2-6. Germline-derived CDR1 and CDR2 are SGHTA and FQGTGA. The CDR3 length is 15 residues. This CDR3 is CASSLDVSGANVLTF. Filled out from reference TRBV7-3 and TRBJ2-6, the complete variable domain reads GAGVSQTPSNKVTEKGKYVELRCDPISGHTALYWYRQSLGQGPEFLIYFQGTGAADDSGLPNDRFFAVRPEGSVSTLKIQRTERGDSAVYLCASSLDVSGANVLTFGAGSRLTVL.

V gene TRBV10-3 combines with J gene TRBJ1-5; absent DNA, TCRdb's TRBD1 call cannot be checked. The germline gives CDR1 ENHRY, CDR2 SYGVKD. CDR3 length equals 12 residues. CDR3 amino acids: CAISSGLQPQHF.

The rearrangement uses TRBV12-3 or TRBV12-4 and TRBJ1-5. This CDR3 is 13 amino acids long. CDR3 sequence reads: CASSLQTNQPQHF.

The chain has TRBV21-1 and TRBJ2-6; TCRdb indicates TRBD1, and absent DNA this call remains unverified. TRBV21-1 is classified as a pseudogene. CDR3 size: 17 residues. This CDR3 reads CASSIRDRGTGANVLTF.

The chain couples TRBV7-2 to TRBJ2-5; the D call from TCRdb, TRBD1, cannot be confirmed without DNA. Germline V CDR1 and CDR2: SGHTA, FQGNSA. The CDR3 is 17 residues long. The CDR3 region is CASSLAGTESLQETQYF.

This chain uses TRBV9 with TRBJ2-7; TCRdb calls TRBD1, which cannot be checked without DNA. CDR3 length equals 15 residues. The germline V gene has CDR1 SGDLS and CDR2 YYNGEE. The CDR3 here is CASSAGTGSSYEQYF.

The gene calls are TRBV10-2 and TRBJ2-1; TCRdb's D gene call, TRBD1, goes unchecked for lack of DNA. In germline, CDR1 is WSHSY, CDR2 SAAADI. The CDR3 contains 15 residues. CDR3 residues: CASSESGGPYNEQFF.

CDR3 amino acids: CASSEKEGGYNEQFF. This chain uses TRBV6-4 with TRBJ2-1; the D gene TCRdb calls, TRBD2, cannot be checked with no DNA. Per the germline V gene, CDR1 is MRHNA and CDR2 is SNTAGT. The CDR3 is 15 residues long.

This rearrangement joins TRBV14 to TRBJ2-1. Germline V lookup: CDR1 SGHDN, CDR2 FVKESK. The CDR3 has 14 residues. CDR3 sequence: CASSQDFNSNEQFF.

The chain couples TRBV29-1 to TRBJ2-1; no DNA is available, so the TRBD1 call from TCRdb remains unchecked. Per the germline V gene, CDR1 is SQVTM and CDR2 is ANQGSEA. The CDR3 sequence is 12 residues long. Here the CDR3 reads CSVGTGQDEQFF.

The chain uses TRBV7-2 and TRBJ2-1; TCRdb gives TRBD2 as the D gene, but with no DNA this cannot be confirmed. This CDR3 has 13 residues. Germline V lookup: CDR1 SGHTA, CDR2 FQGNSA. The CDR3 region is CASSLDSVNEQFF.

V and J are TRBV20-1 and TRBJ2-7; no DNA is available, so the TRBD1 call from TCRdb remains unchecked. The CDR3 has 13 amino acids. Germline lookup yields CDR1 DFQATT and CDR2 SNEGSKA (reference sequence). The CDR3 loop is CSASGGHSYEQYF.